The 25 T cell receptor beta chains below all came from one sample that was sequenced in a study of beta chain features in type 1 diabetes. General observations from the study: A moderate, significant TCRB CDR3 shortening appeared in type 1 diabetes across four CD4+ subsets.

Since all of the isolated RNA was reverse transcribed, expressed TCRB transcripts were what got sequenced. Clones were sequenced by immunoSEQ multiplex PCR, and TCRdb holds only the in-frame ones, with some missing. The sample has hundreds of thousands of clones; roughly an eighth are singletons. Their cognate antigens are unknown. What was sequenced was naive CD4+ T cells from blood. Receptors were obtained from a man between 18 and 29 years old with type 1 diabetes.

This clone turned up a few times. The chain joins TRBV7-2 to TRBJ1-4; D not resolved. The CDR3 consists of 15 residues. Germline assignment: CDR1 SGHTA and CDR2 FQGNSA. Trimming stripped 0 bases from V and 7 bases from J, with 12 bases between. CDR3 region: CASSLAWTGGEKLFF. CDR3 DNA sequence: TGTGCCAGCAGCTTAGCGTGGACGGGAGGTGAAAAACTGTTTTTT.

This clone was counted only a few times. The chain carries TRBV30 and TRBJ1-1, with D unclear. Germline values: CDR1 GTSNPN, CDR2 SVGIG (reference sequence). CDR3 length: 13 residues. Deletions cut 0 bases from V and 2 bases from J, with 7 bases between. The CDR3 sequence is CAWSVQFNTEAFF. Written as DNA, the CDR3 is TGTGCCTGGAGTGTTCAGTTTAACACTGAAGCTTTCTTT.

This clone was seen a handful of times. In DNA, the CDR3 is TGTGCCAGCGGTCGACAGGGGATGATGAGCGAGCAGTACTTC. It is translated as CASGRQGMMSEQYF. The chain joins TRBV7-9 to TRBJ2-7, with TRBD1 matching over 8 bases. Germline V gene lookup returns CDR1 SEHNR and CDR2 FQNEAQ (reference sequence). This CDR3 comprises 14 residues. Germline trimming cut 8 bases from V and 6 bases from J; bases unmatched to any gene: 12.

This clone was counted between two and nine times. This chain links TRBV7-9 with TRBJ2-5; 8 bases match TRBD2. J lost 2 bases, V lost 3 bases, and 5 bases had no gene match. The germline V gene has CDR1 SEHNR and CDR2 FQNEAQ (reference sequence). The CDR3 sequence is 15 residues long. The CDR3 is CASSFYTSGQETQYF. DNA of the CDR3: TGTGCCAGCAGCTTCTATACTAGCGGTCAAGAGACCCAGTACTTC. Together with reference TRBV7-9 and TRBJ2-5, the CDR3 gives the full variable domain: DTGVSQNPRHKITKRGQNVTFRCDPISEHNRLYWYRQTLGQGPEFLTYFQNEAQLEKSRLLSDRFSAERPKGSFSTLEIQRTEQGDSAMYLCASSFYTSGQETQYFGPGTRLLVL.

This clone was picked up a small number of times. The genes are TRBV2 and TRBJ1-5, with D uncertain. CDR1 is SNHLY, CDR2 FYNNEI, per germline. Trimming shortened V by 4 bases and J by 0 bases, and 4 bases separated the two germline ends. The CDR3 totals 13 residues. CDR3 loop: CASSGNSNQPQHF. The CDR3 DNA reads as TGTGCCAGCAGTGGGAATAGCAATCAGCCCCAGCATTTT.

This clone appeared a few times. In DNA form, the CDR3 reads TGCAGCGGGGGGAACACCGGGGAGCTGTTTTTT. It codes for CSGGNTGELFF. The J gene is TRBJ2-2, the V gene TRBV29-1; no clear D. This CDR3 has 11 amino acids. Germline CDR1 SQVTM, CDR2 ANQGSEA. V gave up 7 bases and J gave up 1 base, with 4 bases separating them.

CDR3 sequence (DNA): TGTGCCAGTAGAAGGGGGCAGGGAGCCTACGAGCAGTACTTC. It specifies CASRRGQGAYEQYF. The chain has TRBV19 and TRBJ2-7, with 7 bases lining up with TRBD1. CDR3 length equals 14 residues. Germline V lookup: CDR1 LNHDA, CDR2 SQIVND (reference sequence). V gave up 6 bases and J gave up 2 bases; unmatched junction bases: 7. Using reference TRBV19 and TRBJ2-7 for the parts outside the CDR3, the full variable domain is DGGITQSPKYLFRKEGQNVTLSCEQNLNHDAMYWYRQDPGQGLRLIYYSQIVNDFQKGDIAEGYSVSREKKESFPLTVTSAQKNPTAFYLCASRRGQGAYEQYFGPGTRLTVT.

The chain has TRBV2 and TRBJ1-4; D is undetermined. The germline CDR1 and CDR2 sequences are SNHLY and FYNNEI. The CDR3 contains 14 residues. The V end lost 5 bases, the J end lost 7 bases, and 14 bases lay between the germline ends. The chain's CDR3 is CASSRRVVFEKLFF. The CDR3 DNA reads as TGTGCCAGCAGTAGGAGGGTGGTATTTGAAAAACTGTTTTTT.

This clone was seen a few times. This chain connects TRBV14 to TRBJ1-1, with 10 bases aligning to TRBD1. V lost 2 bases to trimming and J lost 6 bases; unmatched junction nucleotides: 6. Germline-derived CDR1 and CDR2 are SGHDN and FVKESK. The CDR3 consists of 15 residues. The DNA of the CDR3 is TGTGCCAGCAGCCAATGGGACAGGGGAGTGCCTGAAGCTTTCTTT. Translation gives CASSQWDRGVPEAFF.

The chain is built from TRBV4-1 and TRBJ1-2, with TRBD1 matching over 8 bases. V lost 3 bases and J lost 3; bases outside the gene matches: 6. The CDR3 is made up of 15 amino acids. The germline CDR1 and CDR2 sequences are MGHRA and YSYEKL. The CDR3 bases are TGCGCCAGCAGCCAGGGCGACAGGGGTGACTATGGCTACACCTTC. Translated: CASSQGDRGDYGYTF.

Only a few counts were recorded for this clone. The chain uses TRBV30 and TRBJ1-2; D not certain. Germline V gene lookup returns CDR1 GTSNPN and CDR2 SVGIG (reference sequence). This CDR3 is 13 amino acids long. CDR3 loop: CALVEAVGYGYTF. The CDR3 bases are TGTGCGCTCGTGGAAGCAGTGGGCTATGGCTACACCTTC.

Only a few counts were recorded for this clone. This chain joins TRBV30 and TRBJ2-7; D is undetermined. There are 11 residues in the CDR3. V gave up 5 bases and J gave up 2 bases, with 7 bases separating them. The germline gives CDR1 GTSNPN, CDR2 SVGIG (reference sequence). CDR3 amino acids: CAWGKPYEQYF. The CDR3 DNA reads TGTGCCTGGGGGAAACCCTACGAGCAGTACTTC.

This clone has only a few counts. The chain couples TRBV30 to TRBJ1-5; D is perhaps TRBD1 (5 bases). CDR1 is GTSNPN and CDR2 is SVGIG in the germline V gene (reference sequence). The CDR3 is 12 residues long. Between the trimmed V and J ends, which lost 2 bases and 9 bases, there was a span of 11 bases. CDR3 nucleotides: TGTGCCTGGAGTCGGGACCTTGGGCCCCAGCATTTT. Translating gives CAWSRDLGPQHF. The complete variable domain, with remaining parts taken from reference TRBV30 and TRBJ1-5, reads SQTIHQWPATLVQPVGSPLSLECTVEGTSNPNLYWYRQAAGRGLQLLFYSVGIGQISSEVPQNLSASRPQDRQFILSSKKLLLSDSGFYLCAWSRDLGPQHFGDGTRLSIL.

Of note for this clone: At one end, the junction sequence differs from germline, possibly due to a read error. This chain connects TRBV4-3 to TRBJ2-7, with 9 bases lining up with TRBD1. The CDR3 length is 18 residues. Germline lookup yields CDR1 LGHNA and CDR2 YSLEER. The CDR3 bases are TGCGCCAGCAGTCAAGGGGGGACAGGGTCAGGGAGCTCCTACGAGCAGTACTTC. The encoded protein is CASSQGGTGSGSSYEQYF.

The chain combines TRBV6-5 with TRBJ2-7; a weak D match, TRBD1 (6 bases). The germline V gene encodes CDR1 MNHEY and CDR2 SVGAGI. CDR3 length equals 12 residues. V lost 6 bases, J lost 4 bases, and 10 bases lay in between. This chain's CDR3 is CASRNQGYEQYF. In DNA, the CDR3 is TGTGCCAGCAGAAATCAGGGGTACGAGCAGTACTTC.

V gene TRBV30 combines with J gene TRBJ2-1, with TRBD2 matching 15 bases. Germline V gene lookup returns CDR1 GTSNPN and CDR2 SVGIG (reference sequence). V lost 2 bases to trimming and J lost 2 bases; unmatched junction nucleotides: 10. This CDR3 spans 19 amino acids. The CDR3 DNA follows: TGTGCCTGGAGTACCTCTGGACTAGCGGGAGGGCAGACCTACAATGAGCAGTTCTTC. It specifies CAWSTSGLAGGQTYNEQFF.

This clone was recorded a few times. V gene TRBV15 combines with J gene TRBJ1-2; no reliable D call. This CDR3 contains 12 residues. Germline V gene data show CDR1 as LNHNV and CDR2 as YYDKDF (reference sequence). The V end lost 1 base, the J end lost 8 bases, and 8 bases lay between the germline ends. The CDR3 nucleotides read TGTGCCACCAGCAGAGTAGGAGTCGGCTACACCTTC. Amino acids: CATSRVGVGYTF.

The chain joins TRBV7-9 to TRBJ1-2, with 7 bases lining up with TRBD1. The V gene end was trimmed by 5 bases and the J gene end by 4 bases; junction bases not matched to a gene: 4. This CDR3 contains 13 residues. The germline CDR1 and CDR2 sequences are SEHNR and FQNEAQ (reference sequence). CDR3 nucleotide sequence: TGTGCCAGCAGCCCGGGACAGTTCTATGGCTACACCTTC. Translating it yields CASSPGQFYGYTF.

This clone was seen a few times. The gene calls are TRBV7-2 and TRBJ2-1, with 8 bases aligning to TRBD2. This CDR3 contains 16 residues. The germline CDR1 and CDR2 sequences are SGHTA and FQGNSA. V dropped 5 bases and J dropped 0; count of bases not matched to a gene: 6. The CDR3 sequence is CASSRTLAASYNEQFF. Here the CDR3 DNA reads TGTGCCAGCAGCCGGACACTAGCGGCCTCCTACAATGAGCAGTTCTTC.

V is TRBV29-1 and J is TRBJ2-1; perhaps D is TRBD1 or TRBD2 (6 bases each). V was cut by 4 bases and J by 0 bases, with 19 bases left in between. The CDR3 runs to 17 residues. Per the germline V gene, CDR1 is SQVTM and CDR2 is ANQGSEA. The CDR3 bases are TGCAGCGTTGTAAGGGGGGCGGGGTCGAGCTCCTACAATGAGCAGTTCTTC. Its protein product is CSVVRGAGSSSYNEQFF.

This clone was recorded a few times. The chain uses TRBV7-3 and TRBJ2-1, with 8 bases lining up with TRBD2. The CDR3 sequence is 16 residues long. In germline, CDR1 is SGHTA, CDR2 FQGTGA. V lost 5 bases, J lost 5 bases, and 11 bases stayed unmatched. CDR3 DNA: TGTGCCAGCAGCCTATATGGCAGCGGGGGACACAATGAGCAGTTCTTC. Translating gives CASSLYGSGGHNEQFF.

This clone showed up just a few times. At one end, the junction sequence differs from germline, possibly due to a read error. The rearrangement links TRBV7-2 to TRBJ1-5; D is possibly TRBD1 (6 bases). This CDR3 comprises 16 residues. CDR1 and CDR2 from the germline V gene are SGHTA and FQGNSA. The CDR3 loop is CASSVAQGAGSQPQHF. In DNA, the CDR3 is TGTGCCAGCAGCGTAGCACAGGGCGCCGGGAGTCAGCCCCAGCATTTT.

This clone was seen a few times. The sample has other DNA sequences that encode this CDR3 too. This chain connects TRBV6-5 to TRBJ1-1; the D is unclear. The CDR3 is 14 amino acids. V was clipped by 0 bases and J by 4 bases, with 9 bases between them. Germline lookup yields CDR1 MNHEY and CDR2 SVGAGI. The chain's CDR3 is CASSYSGGTTEAFF. In nucleotides, the CDR3 is TGTGCCAGCAGTTACTCCGGTGGAACCACTGAAGCTTTCTTT.

This clone was seen a few times. This sample includes further DNA sequences coding for the same CDR3. The chain recombines TRBV7-9 with TRBJ2-1; no reliable D call. CDR1 and CDR2 (germline): SEHNR, FQNEAQ (reference sequence). The CDR3 contains 12 residues. The ends were cut back, 5 bases at V and 6 bases at J, with 8 bases in the middle. CDR3 region: CASSLRGNEQFF. The CDR3 nucleotides read TGTGCCAGCAGCCTCCGAGGCAATGAGCAGTTCTTC. The full variable domain, its missing parts supplied by reference TRBV7-9 and TRBJ2-1, is DTGVSQNPRHKITKRGQNVTFRCDPISEHNRLYWYRQTLGQGPEFLTYFQNEAQLEKSRLLSDRFSAERPKGSFSTLEIQRTEQGDSAMYLCASSLRGNEQFFGPGTRLTVL.

The chain uses TRBV28 and TRBJ1-5; D perhaps matches TRBD1 (5 bases). The germline V gene has CDR1 MDHEN and CDR2 SYDVKM. The CDR3 is made up of 12 amino acids. Between the trimmed V and J ends, which lost 11 bases and 0 bases, there was a span of 8 bases. CDR3: CAFGHSNQPQHF. The CDR3 DNA follows: TGTGCCTTTGGACATAGCAATCAGCCCCAGCATTTT.